The clone carrying this T cell receptor beta chain was counted at least ten times. The antigen is undetermined. The data belong to a study of T cells in Graves' hyperthyroidism and ophthalmopathy. Whole-study findings and limits: Ophthalmopathy and stable hyperthyroidism were separated by a 13 V-J model.

TCR beta CDR3 regions were amplified from RNA transcripts. In the first-round RT-PCR of the TCR CDR3, the HTBI primer set was used. TCRdb re-called the multiplex PCR reads with MiXCR, one entry per CDR3 protein. The table records about 300,000 distinct CDR3 sequences, 25% to 30% of them present only once. Blood was drawn at first hyperthyroidism diagnosis, before any ophthalmopathy symptoms. The germline V and J ends were trimmed by 4 bases and 6 bases, with 15 bases remaining between them. CDR1 is SGHDN and CDR2 is FVKESK in the germline V gene. This CDR3 has 14 amino acids. The clonotype originates from a man aged 35-49 years with Graves' hyperthyroidism that later progressed to Graves' ophthalmopathy. The genes are TRBV14 and TRBJ1-1; D unclear. Source material: blood. This chain's CDR3 is CASSLILPGSEAFF. CDR3 bases: TGTGCCAGCAGCCTTATTCTGCCCGGATCTGAAGCTTTCTTT.